This T cell receptor beta chain was recovered during a study of blood T cell repertoires in COVID-19. Study at large: Sites across the United States, Italy and Spain contributed samples from acute and convalescent COVID-19. The cDNA or gDNA used as material had been derived from T cells, B-cell-depleted T cells, or PBMCs.

CDR3 length: 15 residues. Germline assignment: CDR1 LNHDA and CDR2 SQIVND (reference sequence). The trim removed 3 bases at V and 3 bases at J, leaving 6 bases unmatched. Seattle's cohort entered during active infection and was followed longitudinally. In the original workflow: Amplification with reference gene primers provided the estimates of nucleated cell counts. The repertoire was sequenced with immunoSEQ multiplex PCR; TCRdb's copy has only in-frame clones and lacks some. The V and J calls and clone size were taken over from that table, and D and trimming were inferred from the DNA. The table records 200,000 to 300,000 clones, 85% to 95% of them present only once.

This sequence was found in a man aged 25-45 years with COVID-19, enrolled during active disease. The rearrangement links TRBV19 to TRBJ1-2; 8 positions match TRBD1. Input material: peripheral blood. In DNA form, the CDR3 reads TGTGCCAGTAGTATGGGACAGGCTACCGACTATGGCTACACCTTC. It specifies CASSMGQATDYGYTF.